A selection of T cell receptor beta chains follows, all from one sample in a study of cytomegalovirus exposure and HLA in healthy donors. The assay was immunoSEQ multiplex PCR, and TCRdb's table has in-frame clones only and misses some. The sample lists approximately 180,000 clones, under 85% seen once, with 4.5% to 5.5% in the top ten. Sequencing was done on a sample of PBMCs. These receptors were obtained from a man between 18 and 29 years old in good health and CMV-seronegative. Each CDR3 is given with its conserved first and last residue. The D gene is left open where the match is weak. The size field is filled for only some rows; it gives once, few, many or a size class.

len: 14
abundance: .
v_gene: TRBV4-3
j_gene: TRBJ2-7
d_gene: .
CDR3aa: CASSQVGSGYEQYF
CDR3nt: TGCGCCAGCAGCCAAGTGGGCAGCGGTTACGAGCAGTACTTC

len: 13
abundance: .
v_gene: TRBV6-1
j_gene: TRBJ2-7
d_gene: TRBD1
CDR3aa: CASKGTGMGEQYF
CDR3nt: TGTGCCAGCAAGGGGACAGGCATGGGAGAGCAGTACTTC

len: 13
abundance: .
v_gene: TRBV19
j_gene: TRBJ2-1
d_gene: .
CDR3aa: CASSIAELNEQFF
CDR3nt: TGTGCCAGTAGTATCGCGGAGTTGAATGAGCAGTTCTTC

len: 11
abundance: .
v_gene: TRBV28
j_gene: TRBJ1-1
d_gene: .
CDR3aa: CASSRGTEAFF
CDR3nt: TGTGCCAGCAGTAGAGGTACTGAAGCTTTCTTT

len: 14
abundance: .
v_gene: TRBV29-1
j_gene: TRBJ2-3
d_gene: TRBD2
CDR3aa: CSVVVGLGTDTQYF
CDR3nt: TGCAGCGTTGTTGTAGGACTAGGCACAGATACGCAGTATTTT

len: 15
abundance: .
v_gene: TRBV6-1
j_gene: TRBJ2-7
d_gene: .
CDR3aa: CASIPSSNPRDEQYF
CDR3nt: TGTGCCAGCATCCCCTCTAGCAACCCCCGAGACGAGCAGTACTTC

len: 17
abundance: .
v_gene: TRBV25-1
j_gene: TRBJ1-1
d_gene: TRBD1
CDR3aa: CASSVDLGTGINTEAFF
CDR3nt: TGTGCCAGCAGTGTTGACTTGGGGACAGGGATAAACACTGAAGCTTTCTTT

len: 14
abundance: .
v_gene: TRBV7-9
j_gene: TRBJ1-1
d_gene: .
CDR3aa: CASSFIQGNTEAFF
CDR3nt: TGTGCCAGCAGCTTCATTCAGGGGAACACTGAAGCTTTCTTT

len: 13
abundance: .
v_gene: TRBV7-9
j_gene: TRBJ2-5
d_gene: .
CDR3aa: CASSFQVQETQYF
CDR3nt: TGTGCCAGCAGCTTTCAGGTCCAAGAGACCCAGTACTTC

len: 18
abundance: .
v_gene: TRBV27
j_gene: TRBJ2-3
d_gene: TRBD1
CDR3aa: CASSHLGTTGEITDTQYF
CDR3nt: TGTGCCAGCAGCCACTTAGGTACGACAGGGGAGATCACAGATACGCAGTATTTT

len: 15
abundance: .
v_gene: TRBV2
j_gene: TRBJ2-1
d_gene: TRBD2
CDR3aa: CASSDWSSGRNEQFF
CDR3nt: TGTGCCAGCAGTGATTGGTCTAGCGGTAGGAATGAGCAGTTCTTC

len: 17
abundance: .
v_gene: TRBV7-6
j_gene: TRBJ2-5
d_gene: TRBD2
CDR3aa: CASSLEAGVALGETQYF
CDR3nt: TGTGCCAGCAGCTTAGAAGCGGGAGTGGCCTTGGGAGAGACCCAGTACTTC

len: 11
abundance: .
v_gene: TRBV5-4
j_gene: TRBJ1-1
d_gene: .
CDR3aa: CASKSRGAAFF
CDR3nt: TGTGCCAGCAAATCCCGGGGTGCAGCTTTCTTT

len: 16
abundance: .
v_gene: TRBV11-2
j_gene: TRBJ2-7
d_gene: .
CDR3aa: CASSLQAESSLYEQYF
CDR3nt: TGTGCCAGCAGCCTCCAAGCGGAAAGCTCACTCTACGAGCAGTACTTC

len: 12
abundance: .
v_gene: TRBV18
j_gene: TRBJ2-1
d_gene: .
CDR3aa: CASSPAGNEQFF
CDR3nt: TGTGCCAGCTCCCCGGCGGGGAATGAGCAGTTCTTC

len: 14
abundance: .
v_gene: TRBV7-2
j_gene: TRBJ2-7
d_gene: TRBD2
CDR3aa: CASSLPGGDYEQYF
CDR3nt: TGTGCCAGCAGCTTACCCGGGGGGGACTACGAGCAGTACTTC

len: 13
abundance: .
v_gene: TRBV5-1
j_gene: TRBJ2-5
d_gene: TRBD1
CDR3aa: CASSRGLRETQYF
CDR3nt: TGCGCCAGCAGCAGGGGGCTGAGGGAGACCCAGTACTTC

len: 17
abundance: .
v_gene: TRBV6-1
j_gene: TRBJ2-3
d_gene: .
CDR3aa: CASSVGRMGFGRDTQYF
CDR3nt: TGTGCCAGCAGTGTGGGAAGGATGGGGTTTGGGAGAGATACGCAGTATTTT

len: 16
abundance: .
v_gene: TRBV5-4
j_gene: TRBJ2-2
d_gene: .
CDR3aa: CASSPLDRANTGELFF
CDR3nt: TGTGCCAGCAGCCCGTTAGATAGAGCGAACACCGGGGAGCTGTTTTTT

len: 17
abundance: .
v_gene: TRBV5-1
j_gene: TRBJ1-1
d_gene: TRBD1
CDR3aa: CASSLVQGAGMNTEAFF
CDR3nt: TGCGCCAGCAGCTTAGTACAGGGGGCTGGGATGAACACTGAAGCTTTCTTT

len: 15
abundance: .
v_gene: TRBV7-9
j_gene: TRBJ2-7
d_gene: .
CDR3aa: CASSLLPGLSYEQYF
CDR3nt: TGTGCCAGCAGCTTACTACCAGGGTTGTCCTACGAGCAGTACTTC

len: 11
abundance: once
v_gene: TRBV28
j_gene: TRBJ2-1
d_gene: TRBD2
CDR3aa: CATRTSGRQFF
CDR3nt: TGTGCCACCCGGACTAGCGGGAGACAGTTCTTC

len: 15
abundance: .
v_gene: TRBV5-5
j_gene: TRBJ2-7
d_gene: TRBD1
CDR3aa: CASSLWTGGGYEQYF
CDR3nt: TGTGCCAGCAGCTTGTGGACAGGGGGAGGGTACGAGCAGTACTTC

len: 14
abundance: .
v_gene: TRBV6-1
j_gene: TRBJ1-4
d_gene: TRBD1
CDR3aa: CASNPTGINEKLFF
CDR3nt: TGTGCCAGCAACCCGACAGGGATTAATGAAAAACTGTTTTTT

len: 15
abundance: .
v_gene: TRBV30
j_gene: TRBJ2-1
d_gene: TRBD2
CDR3aa: CASVYGTSGLNEQFF
CDR3nt: TGTGCCTCAGTTTACGGGACTAGCGGACTCAATGAGCAGTTCTTC

len: 16
abundance: .
v_gene: TRBV15
j_gene: TRBJ1-6
d_gene: .
CDR3aa: CATSREHRTDNSPLHF
CDR3nt: TGTGCCACCAGCAGAGAACACCGGACAGATAATTCACCCCTCCACTTT

len: 13
abundance: .
v_gene: TRBV15
j_gene: TRBJ2-3
d_gene: TRBD1
CDR3aa: CATRQGMAGTQYF
CDR3nt: TGTGCCACTAGACAGGGAATGGCAGGTACGCAGTATTTT

len: 13
abundance: .
v_gene: TRBV7-9
j_gene: TRBJ1-2
d_gene: .
CDR3aa: CSSSPGTQYGYTF
CDR3nt: TGTTCCAGCAGCCCCGGGACTCAGTATGGCTACACCTTC

len: 16
abundance: .
v_gene: TRBV2
j_gene: TRBJ2-1
d_gene: TRBD1
CDR3aa: CASPGGGQGARNEQFF
CDR3nt: TGTGCCAGCCCCGGGGGGGGACAGGGGGCGAGGAATGAGCAGTTCTTC

len: 15
abundance: .
v_gene: TRBV11-3
j_gene: TRBJ1-4
d_gene: .
CDR3aa: CASSPYSRLNEKLFF
CDR3nt: TGTGCCAGCAGTCCCTACAGCCGTCTAAATGAAAAACTGTTCTTT

len: 17
abundance: .
v_gene: TRBV19
j_gene: TRBJ2-7
d_gene: .
CDR3aa: CASSITTTATVSYEQYF
CDR3nt: TGTGCCAGTAGTATAACCACGACAGCCACGGTCTCCTACGAGCAGTACTTC

len: 17
abundance: .
v_gene: TRBV18
j_gene: TRBJ1-5
d_gene: .
CDR3aa: CASSPYSRGSIRQPQHF
CDR3nt: TGTGCCAGCTCACCATATTCACGGGGATCGATACGTCAGCCCCAGCATTTT

len: 17
abundance: .
v_gene: TRBV10-3
j_gene: TRBJ2-1
d_gene: TRBD1
CDR3aa: CAIRETGTGLTYNEQFF
CDR3nt: TGTGCCATCAGAGAAACCGGGACAGGGTTGACCTACAATGAGCAGTTCTTC

len: 15
abundance: once
v_gene: TRBV19
j_gene: TRBJ2-3
d_gene: .
CDR3aa: CASKNWEVGTDTQYF
CDR3nt: TGTGCCAGTAAGAATTGGGAGGTAGGCACAGATACGCAGTATTTT

len: 15
abundance: .
v_gene: TRBV6-5
j_gene: TRBJ2-7
d_gene: TRBD2
CDR3aa: CASSALAGSSYEQYF
CDR3nt: TGTGCCAGCAGTGCCCTAGCGGGGTCTTCCTACGAGCAGTACTTC

len: 16
abundance: .
v_gene: TRBV5-6
j_gene: TRBJ2-3
d_gene: TRBD2
CDR3aa: CASSIRTSGGTDTQYF
CDR3nt: TGTGCCAGCAGTATCCGGACTAGCGGGGGAACAGATACGCAGTATTTT

len: 15
abundance: .
v_gene: TRBV13
j_gene: TRBJ2-4
d_gene: .
CDR3aa: CASSQTGKARLIQYF
CDR3nt: TGTGCCAGCAGCCAAACAGGGAAGGCCCGCCTCATTCAGTACTTC

len: 15
abundance: .
v_gene: TRBV7-9
j_gene: TRBJ2-6
d_gene: .
CDR3aa: CSSSFRGLGANVLTF
CDR3nt: TGTTCCAGCAGCTTCAGGGGCCTTGGGGCCAACGTCCTGACTTTC

len: 14
abundance: .
v_gene: TRBV5-8
j_gene: TRBJ2-7
d_gene: .
CDR3aa: CASSFKLLTYEQYF
CDR3nt: TGTGCCAGCAGCTTTAAGTTACTCACCTACGAGCAGTACTTC

len: 15
abundance: .
v_gene: TRBV10-3
j_gene: TRBJ2-7
d_gene: TRBD2
CDR3aa: CAISASGGPTYGQYF
CDR3nt: TGTGCCATCAGTGCGAGCGGGGGACCCACCTACGGGCAGTACTTC

len: 21
abundance: .
v_gene: TRBV5-1
j_gene: TRBJ2-2
d_gene: TRBD1
CDR3aa: CASSLRVRGRSPTYYTGELFF
CDR3nt: TGCGCCAGCAGCTTGAGGGTCAGGGGGCGATCCCCTACCTATTACACCGGGGAGCTGTTTTTT

len: 11
abundance: .
v_gene: TRBV20-1
j_gene: TRBJ2-7
d_gene: TRBD2
CDR3aa: CSVPRGSEQYF
CDR3nt: TGCAGTGTTCCGCGCGGGAGCGAGCAGTACTTC

len: 13
abundance: .
v_gene: TRBV7-6
j_gene: TRBJ2-2
d_gene: .
CDR3aa: CASSPLPPGELFF
CDR3nt: TGTGCCAGCAGTCCCCTTCCCCCCGGGGAGCTGTTTTTT

len: 15
abundance: few
v_gene: TRBV27
j_gene: TRBJ2-1
d_gene: .
CDR3aa: CASSLLGGPYNEQFF
CDR3nt: TGTGCCAGCAGTTTACTCGGGGGGCCCTACAATGAGCAGTTCTTC

len: 15
abundance: .
v_gene: TRBV7-3
j_gene: TRBJ2-2
d_gene: TRBD1
CDR3aa: CASSRGQGNTGELFF
CDR3nt: TGTGCCAGCAGCCGGGGACAGGGGAACACCGGGGAGCTGTTTTTT

len: 14
abundance: .
v_gene: TRBV6-1
j_gene: TRBJ1-2
d_gene: TRBD1
CDR3aa: CASSMGQGNYGYTF
CDR3nt: TGTGCCAGCAGTATGGGACAGGGGAACTATGGCTACACCTTC

len: 14
abundance: .
v_gene: TRBV2
j_gene: TRBJ1-4
d_gene: TRBD1
CDR3aa: CASSRDRGLEKLFF
CDR3nt: TGTGCCAGCAGTCGGGACAGGGGGCTTGAAAAACTGTTTTTT

len: 14
abundance: .
v_gene: TRBV4-3
j_gene: TRBJ1-1
d_gene: TRBD1
CDR3aa: CASRIDRGGTEAFF
CDR3nt: TGCGCCAGCAGGATTGACAGGGGGGGCACTGAAGCTTTCTTT

len: 13
abundance: .
v_gene: TRBV2
j_gene: TRBJ2-7
d_gene: TRBD2
CDR3aa: CASSQERDYEQYF
CDR3nt: TGTGCCAGCAGCCAGGAGCGGGACTACGAGCAGTATTTC

len: 14
abundance: .
v_gene: TRBV5-4
j_gene: TRBJ1-4
d_gene: .
CDR3aa: CASSFGGVNEKLFF
CDR3nt: TGTGCCAGCAGCTTTGGGGGGGTTAATGAAAAACTGTTTTTT

len: 12
abundance: .
v_gene: TRBV29-1
j_gene: TRBJ2-3
d_gene: TRBD2
CDR3aa: CSAGLATDTQYF
CDR3nt: TGCAGCGCGGGACTAGCGACAGATACGCAGTATTTT

len: 15
abundance: .
v_gene: TRBV13
j_gene: TRBJ2-3
d_gene: .
CDR3aa: CASSSIESETDTQYF
CDR3nt: TGTGCCAGCAGTAGCATCGAATCGGAGACAGATACGCAGTATTTT

len: 13
abundance: .
v_gene: TRBV19
j_gene: TRBJ1-2
d_gene: .
CDR3aa: CASSIVGLIGYTF
CDR3nt: TGTGCCAGTAGTATTGTGGGGCTAATTGGCTACACCTTC

len: 14
abundance: .
v_gene: TRBV27
j_gene: TRBJ1-5
d_gene: .
CDR3aa: CASSLGRGNQPQHF
CDR3nt: TGTGCCAGCAGTTTAGGGAGGGGCAATCAGCCCCAGCATTTT

len: 16
abundance: once
v_gene: TRBV1
j_gene: TRBJ2-3
d_gene: .
CDR3aa: CTSSQWLAASTDTQYF
CDR3nt: TGCACCAGCAGCCAATGGCTAGCGGCAAGCACAGATACGCAGTATTTT